This T cell receptor beta chain was sequenced in a study of shared clonotypes between healthy human individuals. Germline V CDR1 and CDR2: MNHEY, SMNVEV (reference sequence). V lost 0 bases and J lost 15, with 12 bases in between. This CDR3 contains 13 residues. It was CD45RO-negative cells, positively selected for CCR7, that made up naive CD8 cells, with terminally differentiated effector memory CD45RA+ cells excluded. Here immunoSEQ multiplex PCR was the method, and the copy in TCRdb shows in-frame clones only, minus some. The sample yields millions of clones, around 96% seen once. The sequencing sample was made of naive CD8+ T cells sorted from blood. V and J are TRBV27 and TRBJ1-6; a possible D gene is TRBD1 (6 bases). The TCR sequence derives from a man between 18 and 29 years old in good health. The CDR3 loop reads CASSLSGGLLLHF. The CDR3 DNA reads as TGTGCCAGCAGTTTATCTGGGGGCCTTCTCCTCCACTTT.